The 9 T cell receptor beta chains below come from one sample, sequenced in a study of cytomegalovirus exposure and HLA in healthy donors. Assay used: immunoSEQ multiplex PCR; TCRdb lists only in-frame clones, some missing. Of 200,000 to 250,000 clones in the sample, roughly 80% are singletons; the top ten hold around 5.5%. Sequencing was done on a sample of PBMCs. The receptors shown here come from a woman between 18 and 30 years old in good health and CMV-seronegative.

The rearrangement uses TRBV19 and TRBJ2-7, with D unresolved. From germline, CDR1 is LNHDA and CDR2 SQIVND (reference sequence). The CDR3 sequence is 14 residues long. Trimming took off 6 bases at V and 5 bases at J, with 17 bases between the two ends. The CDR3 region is CASSFGPTSDEQYF. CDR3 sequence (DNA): TGTGCCAGTAGCTTCGGTCCCACATCGGACGAGCAGTACTTC.

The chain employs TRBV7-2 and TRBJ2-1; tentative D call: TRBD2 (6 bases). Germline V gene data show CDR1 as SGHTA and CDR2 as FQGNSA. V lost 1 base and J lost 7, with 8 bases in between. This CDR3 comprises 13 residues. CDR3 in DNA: TGTGCCAGCAGCTTAGGACTAGGGAATGAGCAGTTCTTC. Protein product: CASSLGLGNEQFF.

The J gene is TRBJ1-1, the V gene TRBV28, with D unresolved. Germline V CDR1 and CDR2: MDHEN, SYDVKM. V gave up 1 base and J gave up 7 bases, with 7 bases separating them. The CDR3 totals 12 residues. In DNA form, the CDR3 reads TGTGCCAGCAGTTTATTCGCGGGTGAAGCTTTCTTT. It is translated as CASSLFAGEAFF.

The CDR3 bases are TGTGCCAGCAGACGGGACAGCAACACTGAAGCTTTCTTT. This sequence encodes CASRRDSNTEAFF. This chain links TRBV2 with TRBJ1-1; 7 bases are a match to TRBD1. CDR1 is SNHLY and CDR2 is FYNNEI in the germline V gene. The CDR3 extends over 13 amino acids. V dropped 6 bases and J dropped 2; count of bases not matched to a gene: 3.

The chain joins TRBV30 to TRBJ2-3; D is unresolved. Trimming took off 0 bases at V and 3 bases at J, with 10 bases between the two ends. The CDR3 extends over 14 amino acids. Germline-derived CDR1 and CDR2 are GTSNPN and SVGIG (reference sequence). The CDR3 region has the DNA TGTGCCTGGAGTGTCTTAGGAAGGACAGATACGCAGTATTTT. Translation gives CAWSVLGRTDTQYF.

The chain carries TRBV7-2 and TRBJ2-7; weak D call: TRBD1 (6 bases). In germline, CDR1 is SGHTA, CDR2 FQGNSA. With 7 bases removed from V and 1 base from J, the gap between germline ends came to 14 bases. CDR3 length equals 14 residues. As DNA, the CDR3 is TGTGCCAGCAAACTGACAGGCGGATCCTACGAGCAGTACTTC. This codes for CASKLTGGSYEQYF.

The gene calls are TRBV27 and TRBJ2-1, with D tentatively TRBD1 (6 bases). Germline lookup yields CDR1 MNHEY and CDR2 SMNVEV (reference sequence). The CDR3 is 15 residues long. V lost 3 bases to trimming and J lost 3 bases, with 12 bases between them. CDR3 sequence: CASSFYRTDYNEQFF. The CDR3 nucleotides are TGTGCCAGCAGTTTTTACAGGACAGACTACAATGAGCAGTTCTTC.

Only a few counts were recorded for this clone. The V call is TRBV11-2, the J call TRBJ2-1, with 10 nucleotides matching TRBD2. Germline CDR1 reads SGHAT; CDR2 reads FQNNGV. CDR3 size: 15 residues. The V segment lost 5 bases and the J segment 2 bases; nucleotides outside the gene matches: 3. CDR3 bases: TGTGCCAGCAGCGCCCTAGCGGGGGCCTACAATGAGCAGTTCTTC. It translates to CASSALAGAYNEQFF.

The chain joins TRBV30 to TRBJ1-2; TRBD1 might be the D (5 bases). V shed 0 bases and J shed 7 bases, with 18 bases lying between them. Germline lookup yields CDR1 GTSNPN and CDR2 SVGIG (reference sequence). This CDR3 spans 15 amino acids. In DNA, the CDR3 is TGTGCCTGGAGTGTACGGGGCAGGGTCTTTATTGGCTACACCTTC. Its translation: CAWSVRGRVFIGYTF.